The 2 T cell receptor beta chains below all came from one sample that was sequenced in a study of shared clonotypes between healthy human individuals (dated by TCRdb to the early 2020s). Receptors were amplified or captured by the immunoSEQ multiplex PCR assay. In TCRdb, the immuneACCESS table is reduced to in-frame sequences with V and J assigned. These tables do not hold every clone; where another copy was compared, an unresolved V gene accounts for under half, and the others remain unexplained. Recorded for this sample are a few million clones; over 90% of them occurred a single time. Clones ranked in the top ten supply 0.35% to 0.5% of the sample. Sequencing was done on a sample of naive CD4+ T cells from PBMCs. The cell subset or site label, read with the paper, signifies: CD45RA+ positively selected. Receptor source: a man aged 18 to 29 in good health. Some clones in this sample may be carry-over from other donors' samples.

The chain uses TRBV28 and TRBJ1-3, with a tentative D call TRBD1 (5 bases). Trimming stripped 5 bases from V and 1 base from J, with 12 bases between. CDR1 MDHEN and CDR2 SYDVKM come from the germline V gene. This CDR3 has 15 amino acids. CDR3 in DNA: TGTGCCAGCAGTCCCCCGTGGGGGTCTGGAAACACCATATATTTT. This encodes CASSPPWGSGNTIYF.

The DNA for the CDR3 is TGCGCCAGCAGCCAAGATCTAGAGCGGGAGGGTTACGAGCAGTACTTC. Translated: CASSQDLEREGYEQYF. The J gene is TRBJ2-7, the V gene TRBV4-1; 10 bases are shared with TRBD2. The CDR3 sequence is 16 residues long. Germline assignment: CDR1 MGHRA and CDR2 YSYEKL. V gave up 0 bases and J gave up 4 bases; unmatched junction bases: 6.